This T cell receptor beta chain was obtained from a study of blood T cell repertoires in COVID-19. Whole-study context: The United States, Italy and Spain were the sources of the acute and convalescent COVID-19 samples. T cells, B-cell-depleted T cells, or PBMCs supplied cDNA or gDNA.

Authors' methods: Reference gene primer amplification in the assay estimated nucleated cell counts. Profiled with immunoSEQ multiplex PCR; TCRdb holds only in-frame clones, not every one. From that table come the V and J calls and clone size; the DNA was used to work out D and trimming. The sample has about 270,000 clones, around 85% seen once; the top ten hold around 4.1%. The CDR3 contains 14 residues. The ends lost 5 bases at V and 4 bases at J; junction bases unmatched: 10. Germline V gene sequence: CDR1 GTSNPN, CDR2 SVGIG (reference sequence). The TCR comes from a woman in her 50s with active or convalescent COVID-19. The chain combines TRBV30 with TRBJ2-5, with 7 bases identical to TRBD1. Material for sequencing was peripheral blood. The CDR3 here is CAWDSTGVRETQYF. The CDR3 coding sequence is TGTGCCTGGGATTCCACAGGGGTACGAGAGACCCAGTACTTC.